This T cell receptor (beta chain) was documented in a study of T cells after posttransplantation cyclophosphamide. The repertoire was sequenced with immunoSEQ multiplex PCR; TCRdb's copy has only in-frame clones and lacks some. The table has some 47,000 clones, 86% seen once. The ends were cut back, 4 bases at V and 4 bases at J, with 11 bases in the middle. The CDR3 has 13 amino acids. The germline V gene encodes CDR1 SGHNT and CDR2 YYREEE (reference sequence). This clone was seen only once. V gene TRBV5-4 combines with J gene TRBJ2-5; D call uncertain. Material: PBMCs. The receptor comes from a man aged 30 to 39 with a blood cancer, CMV-positive, and with a related stem cell donor. Here the CDR3 reads CASSLIATETQYF. In DNA, the CDR3 is TGTGCCAGCAGCCTTATAGCTACAGAGACCCAGTACTTC.